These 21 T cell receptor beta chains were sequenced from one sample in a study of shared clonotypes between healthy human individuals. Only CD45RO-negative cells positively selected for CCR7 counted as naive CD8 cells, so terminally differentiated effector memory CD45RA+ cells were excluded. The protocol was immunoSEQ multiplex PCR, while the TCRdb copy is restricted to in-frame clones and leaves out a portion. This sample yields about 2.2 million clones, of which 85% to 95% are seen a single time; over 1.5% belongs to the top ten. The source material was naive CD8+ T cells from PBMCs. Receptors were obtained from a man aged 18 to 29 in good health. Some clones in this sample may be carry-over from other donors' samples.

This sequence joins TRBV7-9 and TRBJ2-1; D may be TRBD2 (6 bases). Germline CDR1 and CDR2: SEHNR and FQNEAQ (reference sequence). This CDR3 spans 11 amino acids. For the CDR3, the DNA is TGTGCAATCTTCGGAGGGGCAGAGCAGTTCTTC. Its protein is CAIFGGAEQFF.

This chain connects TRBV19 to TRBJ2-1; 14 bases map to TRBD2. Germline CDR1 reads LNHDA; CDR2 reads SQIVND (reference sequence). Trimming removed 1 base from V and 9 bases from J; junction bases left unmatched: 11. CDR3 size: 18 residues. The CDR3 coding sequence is TGTGCCAGTAGTATAGTTTCCCCGACTAGCGGGAGGGCCGGTGAGCAGTTCTTC. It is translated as CASSIVSPTSGRAGEQFF.

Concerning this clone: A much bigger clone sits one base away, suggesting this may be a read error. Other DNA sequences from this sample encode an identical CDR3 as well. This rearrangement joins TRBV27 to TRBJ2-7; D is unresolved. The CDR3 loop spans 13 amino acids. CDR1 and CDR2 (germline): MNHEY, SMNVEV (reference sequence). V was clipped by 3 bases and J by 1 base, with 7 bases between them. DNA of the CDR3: TGTGCCAGCAGTTTCGGCAGATCCTACGAGCAGTACTTC. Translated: CASSFGRSYEQYF.

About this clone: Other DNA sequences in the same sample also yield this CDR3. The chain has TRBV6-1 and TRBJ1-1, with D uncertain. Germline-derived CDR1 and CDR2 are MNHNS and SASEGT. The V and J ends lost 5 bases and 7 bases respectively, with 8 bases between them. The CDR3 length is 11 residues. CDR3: CASSYGSEAFF. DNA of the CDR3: TGTGCCAGCAGTTATGGGAGTGAAGCTTTCTTT.

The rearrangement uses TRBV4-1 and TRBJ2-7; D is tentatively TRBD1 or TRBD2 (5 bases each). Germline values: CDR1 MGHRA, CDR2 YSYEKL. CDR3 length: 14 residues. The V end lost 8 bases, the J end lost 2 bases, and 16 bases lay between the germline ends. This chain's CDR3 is CASGPGPSAYEQYF. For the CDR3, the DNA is TGCGCCAGCGGACCGGGACCGTCGGCCTACGAGCAGTACTTC.

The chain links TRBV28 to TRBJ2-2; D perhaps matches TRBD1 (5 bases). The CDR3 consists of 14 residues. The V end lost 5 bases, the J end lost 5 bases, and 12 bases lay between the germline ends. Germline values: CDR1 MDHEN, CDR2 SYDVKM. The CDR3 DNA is TGTGCCAGCAGTCCTCAGGGTGATACCGGGGAGCTGTTTTTT. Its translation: CASSPQGDTGELFF.

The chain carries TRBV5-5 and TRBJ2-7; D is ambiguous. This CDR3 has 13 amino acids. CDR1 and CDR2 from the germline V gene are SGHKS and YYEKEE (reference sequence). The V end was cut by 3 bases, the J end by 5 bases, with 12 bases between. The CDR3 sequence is CASSWERYHEQYF. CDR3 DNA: TGTGCCAGCAGCTGGGAAAGGTACCACGAGCAGTACTTC.

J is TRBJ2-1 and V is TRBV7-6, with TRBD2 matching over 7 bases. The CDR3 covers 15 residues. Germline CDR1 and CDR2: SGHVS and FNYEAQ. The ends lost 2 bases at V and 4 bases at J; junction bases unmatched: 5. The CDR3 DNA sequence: TGTGCCAGCAGCTTATTGCGGGAGTTGTACAATGAGCAGTTCTTC. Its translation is CASSLLRELYNEQFF. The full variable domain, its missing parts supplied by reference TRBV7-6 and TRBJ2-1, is GAGVSQSPRYKVTKRGQDVALRCDPISGHVSLYWYRQALGQGPEFLTYFNYEAQQDKSGLPNDRFSAERPEGSISTLTIQRTEQRDSAMYRCASSLLRELYNEQFFGPGTRLTVL.

CDR3 DNA sequence: TGTGCCAGCAGTTTTGCGGGACAGTCCTACGAGCAGTACTTC. It encodes CASSFAGQSYEQYF. The chain couples TRBV28 to TRBJ2-7; a possible D gene is TRBD1 (7 bases). Germline CDR1 reads MDHEN; CDR2 reads SYDVKM. The CDR3 runs 14 residues. The ends were cut back, 3 bases at V and 1 base at J, with 10 bases in the middle.

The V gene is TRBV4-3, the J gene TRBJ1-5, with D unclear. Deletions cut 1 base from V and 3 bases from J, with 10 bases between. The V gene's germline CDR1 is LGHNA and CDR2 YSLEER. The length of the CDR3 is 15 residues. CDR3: CASSQVLQYNQPQHF. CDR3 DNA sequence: TGCGCCAGCAGCCAAGTTCTGCAGTACAATCAGCCCCAGCATTTT.

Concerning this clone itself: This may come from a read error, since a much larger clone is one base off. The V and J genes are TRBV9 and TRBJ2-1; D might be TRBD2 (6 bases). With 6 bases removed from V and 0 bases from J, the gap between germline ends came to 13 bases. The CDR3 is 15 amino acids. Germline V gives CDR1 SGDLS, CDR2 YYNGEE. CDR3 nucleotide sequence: TGTGCCAGCACCCCGGACGGGAGCTCCTACAATGAGCAGTTCTTC. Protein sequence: CASTPDGSSYNEQFF.

CDR3 in amino acids: CASQIIGGVETQYF. In nucleotides, the CDR3 is TGTGCCAGCCAAATAATCGGGGGGGTAGAGACCCAGTACTTC. The rearrangement uses TRBV7-2 and TRBJ2-5, with 8 bases fitting TRBD2. With V trimmed by 8 bases and J by 4 bases, 9 bases remained unmatched. The CDR3 is 14 amino acids. Germline V lookup: CDR1 SGHTA, CDR2 FQGNSA.

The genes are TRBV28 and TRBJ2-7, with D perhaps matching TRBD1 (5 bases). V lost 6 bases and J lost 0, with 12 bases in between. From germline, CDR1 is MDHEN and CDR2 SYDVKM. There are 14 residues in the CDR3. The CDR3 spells CASSQGKGSYEQYF. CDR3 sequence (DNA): TGTGCCAGCAGCCAGGGCAAGGGCTCCTACGAGCAGTACTTC.

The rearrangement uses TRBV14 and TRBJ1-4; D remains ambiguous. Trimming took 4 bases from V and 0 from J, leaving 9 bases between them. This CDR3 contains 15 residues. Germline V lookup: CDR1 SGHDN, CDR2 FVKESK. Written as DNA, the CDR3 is TGTGCCAGCAGCCCTTACAGAGCAACTAATGAAAAACTGTTTTTT. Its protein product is CASSPYRATNEKLFF.

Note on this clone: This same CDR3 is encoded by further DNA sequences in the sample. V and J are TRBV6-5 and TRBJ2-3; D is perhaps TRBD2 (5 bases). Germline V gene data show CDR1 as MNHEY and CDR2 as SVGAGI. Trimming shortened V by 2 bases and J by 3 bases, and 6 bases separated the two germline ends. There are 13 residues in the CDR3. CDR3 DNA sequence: TGTGCCAGCAGTTACCGGGGTACAGATACGCAGTATTTT. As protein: CASSYRGTDTQYF.

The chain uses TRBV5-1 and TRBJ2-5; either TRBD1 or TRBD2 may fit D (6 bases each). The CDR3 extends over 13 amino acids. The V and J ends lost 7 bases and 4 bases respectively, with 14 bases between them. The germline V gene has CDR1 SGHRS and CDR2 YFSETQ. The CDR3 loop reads CASPKGGRETQYF. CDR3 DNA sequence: TGCGCCAGCCCGAAGGGGGGACGAGAGACCCAGTACTTC. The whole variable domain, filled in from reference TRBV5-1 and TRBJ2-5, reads KAGVTQTPRYLIKTRGQQVTLSCSPISGHRSVSWYQQTPGQGLQFLFEYFSETQRNKGNFPGRFSGRQFSNSRSEMNVSTLELGDSALYLCASPKGGRETQYFGPGTRLLVL.

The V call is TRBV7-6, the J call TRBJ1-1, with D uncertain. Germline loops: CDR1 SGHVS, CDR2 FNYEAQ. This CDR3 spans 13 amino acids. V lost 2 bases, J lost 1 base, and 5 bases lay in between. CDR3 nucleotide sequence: TGTGCCAGCAGCTTATATGGGAACACTGAAGCTTTCTTT. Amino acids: CASSLYGNTEAFF. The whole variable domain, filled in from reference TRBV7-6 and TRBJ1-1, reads GAGVSQSPRYKVTKRGQDVALRCDPISGHVSLYWYRQALGQGPEFLTYFNYEAQQDKSGLPNDRFSAERPEGSISTLTIQRTEQRDSAMYRCASSLYGNTEAFFGQGTRLTVV.

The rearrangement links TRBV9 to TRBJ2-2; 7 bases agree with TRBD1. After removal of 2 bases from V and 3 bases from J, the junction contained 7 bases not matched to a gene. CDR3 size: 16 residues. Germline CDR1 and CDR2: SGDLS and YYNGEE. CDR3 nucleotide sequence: TGTGCCAGCAGCGTGGTCGACAGGGATCACACCGGGGAGCTGTTTTTT. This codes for CASSVVDRDHTGELFF. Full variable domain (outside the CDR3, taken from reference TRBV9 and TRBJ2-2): DSGVTQTPKHLITATGQRVTLRCSPRSGDLSVYWYQQSLDQGLQFLIQYYNGEERAKGNILERFSAQQFPDLHSELNLSSLELGDSALYFCASSVVDRDHTGELFFGEGSRLTVL.

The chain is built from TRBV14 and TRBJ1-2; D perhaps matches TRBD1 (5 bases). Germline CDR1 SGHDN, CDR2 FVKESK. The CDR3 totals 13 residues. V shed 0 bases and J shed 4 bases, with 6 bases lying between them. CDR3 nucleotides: TGTGCCAGCAGCCAAGAAAGGGGCTATGGCTACACCTTC. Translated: CASSQERGYGYTF.

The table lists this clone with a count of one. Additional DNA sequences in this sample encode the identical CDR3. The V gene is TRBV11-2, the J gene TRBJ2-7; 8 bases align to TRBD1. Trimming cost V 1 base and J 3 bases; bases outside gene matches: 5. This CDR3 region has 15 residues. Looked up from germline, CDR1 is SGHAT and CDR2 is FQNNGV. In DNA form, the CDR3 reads TGTGCCAGCAGCTTAGGCACAGGGGGAATCTACGAGCAGTACTTC. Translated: CASSLGTGGIYEQYF.

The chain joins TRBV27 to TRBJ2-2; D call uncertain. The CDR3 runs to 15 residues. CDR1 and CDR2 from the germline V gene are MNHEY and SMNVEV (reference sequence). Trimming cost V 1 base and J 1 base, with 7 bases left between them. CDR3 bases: TGTGCCAGCAGTTTATGGGCAGAGAACACCGGGGAGCTGTTTTTT. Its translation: CASSLWAENTGELFF.